A selection of T cell receptor beta chains follows, all from one sample in a study of cytomegalovirus exposure and HLA in healthy donors. The table came from immunoSEQ multiplex PCR; TCRdb's copy has only in-frame clones and leaves some out. Among some 110,000 clones listed, roughly 73% were seen once. The sample consisted of PBMCs. The receptor source for this set is a man between 40 and 49 years old in good health and CMV-seronegative. Each CDR3 is given with its conserved first and last residue. D genes are given only for firm matches. Expanded clones get a size class; other rows say once, few or many, or leave the size out.

V gene: TRBV29-1
clone size: few
D gene: .
J gene: TRBJ2-1
CDR3 protein: CSAETPTSYNEQFF
CDR3 DNA: TGCAGCGCCGAAACCCCGACTAGTTACAATGAGCAGTTCTTC

V gene: TRBV18
clone size: .
D gene: .
J gene: TRBJ2-5
CDR3 protein: CASSSGTSGETQYF
CDR3 DNA: TGTGCCAGCTCCTCCGGCACCTCGGGGGAGACCCAGTACTTC

V gene: TRBV7-8
clone size: .
D gene: TRBD1
J gene: TRBJ2-7
CDR3 protein: CASSSRDREFDRFYEQYF
CDR3 DNA: TGTGCCAGCAGCTCCCGGGACAGGGAATTTGATAGATTCTACGAGCAGTACTTC

V gene: TRBV7-8
clone size: once
D gene: .
J gene: TRBJ1-3
CDR3 protein: CASSQWGGGGNTIYF
CDR3 DNA: TGTGCCAGCAGCCAGTGGGGAGGGGGTGGAAACACCATATATTTT

V gene: TRBV7-8
clone size: .
D gene: TRBD1
J gene: TRBJ1-1
CDR3 protein: CASSLTGGRERAFF
CDR3 DNA: TGTGCCAGCAGCTTGACAGGGGGACGTGAGAGGGCTTTCTTT

V gene: TRBV2
clone size: .
D gene: .
J gene: TRBJ1-5
CDR3 protein: CASNGLRQQPQHF
CDR3 DNA: TGTGCCAGCAATGGGCTAAGGCAACAGCCCCAGCATTTT

V gene: TRBV6-1
clone size: .
D gene: .
J gene: TRBJ1-1
CDR3 protein: CASRSYRDMNTEAFF
CDR3 DNA: TGTGCCAGCAGAAGCTACAGGGATATGAACACTGAAGCTTTCTTT

V gene: TRBV5-1
clone size: .
D gene: .
J gene: TRBJ2-3
CDR3 protein: CASSSGGGAEADTQYF
CDR3 DNA: TGCGCCAGCAGCTCGGGAGGGGGCGCGGAGGCAGATACGCAGTATTTT

V gene: TRBV28
clone size: .
D gene: TRBD1
J gene: TRBJ2-7
CDR3 protein: CASSTPGTGSYEQYF
CDR3 DNA: TGTGCCAGCAGTACCCCCGGGACAGGGTCCTACGAGCAGTACTTC

V gene: TRBV19
clone size: .
D gene: TRBD2
J gene: TRBJ2-2
CDR3 protein: CASAWGGDTGELFF
CDR3 DNA: TGTGCCAGTGCCTGGGGGGGTGACACCGGGGAGCTGTTTTTT

V gene: TRBV2
clone size: .
D gene: .
J gene: TRBJ1-6
CDR3 protein: CASRELGQIYSPLHF
CDR3 DNA: TGTGCCAGCAGAGAATTGGGGCAAATTTATTCACCCCTCCACTTT

V gene: TRBV5-6
clone size: .
D gene: TRBD2
J gene: TRBJ2-3
CDR3 protein: CASSELAGGSTDTQYF
CDR3 DNA: TGTGCCAGCAGCGAGTTAGCGGGGGGGAGCACAGATACGCAGTATTTT

V gene: TRBV19
clone size: .
D gene: .
J gene: TRBJ1-2
CDR3 protein: CASSTNYGYTF
CDR3 DNA: TGTGCCAGTAGTACGAACTATGGCTACACCTTC

V gene: TRBV5-6
clone size: .
D gene: .
J gene: TRBJ2-3
CDR3 protein: CASSSGLTEATDTQYF
CDR3 DNA: TGTGCCAGCAGCTCCGGACTTACAGAGGCCACAGATACGCAGTATTTT

V gene: TRBV27
clone size: once
D gene: .
J gene: TRBJ1-1
CDR3 protein: CASGQSQAGNTEAFF
CDR3 DNA: TGTGCCAGCGGTCAATCACAGGCGGGAAACACTGAAGCTTTCTTT

V gene: TRBV11-2
clone size: .
D gene: .
J gene: TRBJ1-1
CDR3 protein: CASRPDRWDTEAFF
CDR3 DNA: TGTGCCAGCAGGCCAGACAGGTGGGACACTGAAGCTTTCTTT

V gene: TRBV6-1
clone size: .
D gene: TRBD1
J gene: TRBJ1-4
CDR3 protein: CASGGQGSHEKLFF
CDR3 DNA: TGTGCCAGCGGCGGACAGGGTTCACATGAAAAACTGTTTTTT

V gene: TRBV5-1
clone size: .
D gene: .
J gene: TRBJ1-3
CDR3 protein: CASSLREQAFSGNTIYF
CDR3 DNA: TGCGCCAGCAGCCTAAGAGAACAGGCGTTCTCTGGAAACACCATATATTTT

V gene: TRBV5-1
clone size: .
D gene: TRBD1
J gene: TRBJ2-5
CDR3 protein: CASSSTGVGAQYF
CDR3 DNA: TGCGCCAGCAGCAGCACAGGGGTGGGGGCCCAGTACTTC

V gene: TRBV27
clone size: .
D gene: .
J gene: TRBJ1-6
CDR3 protein: CASREENNSPLHF
CDR3 DNA: TGTGCCAGCAGAGAGGAGAACAATTCACCCCTCCACTTT

V gene: TRBV2
clone size: once
D gene: TRBD2
J gene: TRBJ2-2
CDR3 protein: CASRPRGGLAGLANTGELFF
CDR3 DNA: TGTGCCAGCAGACCCCGGGGGGGACTAGCGGGGCTCGCGAACACCGGGGAGCTGTTTTTT

V gene: TRBV29-1
clone size: .
D gene: .
J gene: TRBJ1-2
CDR3 protein: CSVEGGANYGYTF
CDR3 DNA: TGCAGCGTTGAAGGGGGAGCTAACTATGGCTACACCTTC